Included here is one T cell receptor beta chain sequence, with context. The CDR3 has 15 residues. Losses at the gene ends were 2 bases for V and 7 bases for J; bases not matched to a gene: 3. CDR1 is MGHRA, CDR2 YSYEKL, per germline. As processed by the authors: Cell counts per sample came from amplifying reference gene primers. This table comes from immunoSEQ multiplex PCR, and its TCRdb copy is limited to in-frame clones, with some not included. V and J calls and clone size are copied from that table; D and trimming were computed from the DNA. The data show around 94,000 clones, around 80% seen once. The entry originates in a study of blood T cell repertoires in COVID-19.

The TCR was taken from a man in his fifties or sixties with active or convalescent COVID-19. V gene TRBV4-1 combines with J gene TRBJ1-6; 9 bases fit TRBD1. The sequencing input was peripheral blood. In DNA form, the CDR3 reads TGCGCCAGCAGCCAAACCGGGACAGGGAATTCACCCCTCCACTTT. Translating it yields CASSQTGTGNSPLHF.